The 28 T cell receptor beta chains reported below all come from one sample, sequenced in a study of T cell changes during pregnancy in multiple sclerosis. The assay was immunoSEQ multiplex PCR, and TCRdb's table has in-frame clones only and misses some. The sample holds tens of thousands of clones, approximately 89% seen once. This specimen was CD8+ T cells from peripheral blood mononuclear cells, taken in the first trimester of pregnancy. These receptor sequences come from a female donor in good health, enrolled as a control in a pregnancy study.

The J gene is TRBJ2-5, the V gene TRBV27, with a weak D call TRBD2 (5 bases). Germline-derived CDR1 and CDR2 are MNHEY and SMNVEV (reference sequence). This CDR3 region has 14 residues. V lost 7 bases and J 1 base, leaving 13 bases between the germline ends. The CDR3 protein is CASKWGVGQETQYF. Here the CDR3 DNA reads TGTGCCAGCAAATGGGGAGTCGGCCAAGAGACCCAGTACTTC.

The chain joins TRBV6-6 to TRBJ1-1, with 9 bases matching TRBD1. The germline V gene has CDR1 MNHNY and CDR2 SVGAGI (reference sequence). This CDR3 contains 15 residues. Trimming cost V 7 bases and J 3 bases; bases outside gene matches: 9. CDR3 amino acids: CASTGQGTRDTEAFF. Written as DNA, the CDR3 is TGTGCCAGCACGGGACAGGGAACCCGGGACACTGAAGCTTTCTTT.

The J gene is TRBJ1-2, the V gene TRBV2; the D gene is possibly TRBD1 (6 bases). Trimming left V 4 bases short and J 6 bases short, with 9 bases between. Germline assignment: CDR1 SNHLY and CDR2 FYNNEI. This CDR3 spans 12 amino acids. The CDR3 reads CASSAGDDGYTF. In nucleotides, the CDR3 is TGTGCCAGCAGTGCAGGGGACGATGGCTACACCTTC.

The rearrangement uses TRBV5-6 and TRBJ1-1; D is uncertain. The CDR3 runs to 13 residues. The germline gives CDR1 SGHDT, CDR2 YYEEEE. V lost 1 base and J lost 10, with 14 bases in between. CDR3 in DNA: TGTGCCAGCAGCTTGATGGGCTCGGGAGGAGCTTTCTTT. Translation gives CASSLMGSGGAFF.

The chain is built from TRBV11-2 and TRBJ1-2; 7 nucleotides match TRBD1. Germline CDR1 is SGHAT and CDR2 is FQNNGV. This CDR3 contains 15 residues. Trimming removed 3 bases from V and 4 bases from J; junction bases left unmatched: 8. CDR3 in amino acids: CASSFRDRDLYGYTF. Written as DNA, the CDR3 is TGTGCCAGCAGCTTCCGGGACAGAGACCTCTATGGCTACACCTTC.

The rearrangement joins TRBV28 to TRBJ2-1; 9 bases match TRBD1. Germline CDR1 and CDR2: MDHEN and SYDVKM. The ends lost 2 bases at V and 8 bases at J; junction bases unmatched: 1. This CDR3 region has 13 residues. The CDR3 spells CASSLRTGDEQFF. The CDR3 DNA is TGTGCCAGCAGTTTAAGGACAGGGGATGAGCAGTTCTTC. The full variable domain, with the rest looked up from reference TRBV28 and TRBJ2-1, is DVKVTQSSRYLVKRTGEKVFLECVQDMDHENMFWYRQDPGLGLRLIYFSYDVKMKEKGDIPEGYSVSREKKERFSLILESASTNQTSMYLCASSLRTGDEQFFGPGTRLTVL.

The chain couples TRBV27 to TRBJ2-3, with D maybe TRBD1 (6 bases). CDR1 MNHEY and CDR2 SMNVEV come from the germline V gene (reference sequence). Trimming took off 1 base at V and 2 bases at J, with 7 bases between the two ends. The CDR3 sequence is 14 residues long. Written as DNA, the CDR3 is TGTGCCAGCAGTTTATACAGGGCCACAGATACGCAGTATTTT. It is translated as CASSLYRATDTQYF.

V usage is TRBV5-4 and J usage is TRBJ2-5, with 7 bases fitting TRBD1. The CDR3 length is 13 residues. J was trimmed by 3 bases and V by 2 bases; bases with no gene match: 1. The germline V gene encodes CDR1 SGHNT and CDR2 YYREEE (reference sequence). CDR3 nucleotides: TGTGCCAGCAGCTTCGGGACAGAAGAGACCCAGTACTTC. Translated: CASSFGTEETQYF.

The chain recombines TRBV19 with TRBJ1-2, with 7 bases identical to TRBD1. Germline CDR1 reads LNHDA; CDR2 reads SQIVND (reference sequence). The CDR3 sequence is 13 residues long. The junction had 12 bases not matched to a gene; V was cut back by 10 bases and J by 7 bases. DNA of the CDR3: TGTGCCATTAAAGACAGGGATCGAAGTGGCTACACCTTC. Protein sequence: CAIKDRDRSGYTF.

J is TRBJ1-2 and V is TRBV9, with TRBD1 matching 11 bases. The CDR3 extends over 17 amino acids. V dropped 0 bases and J dropped 7; count of bases not matched to a gene: 11. CDR1 and CDR2 (germline): SGDLS, YYNGEE. This chain's CDR3 is CASSVDLDPDRGLGYTF. In nucleotides, the CDR3 is TGTGCCAGCAGCGTAGATTTGGATCCGGACAGGGGGCTTGGCTACACCTTC.

This rearrangement joins TRBV6-1 to TRBJ2-3; D is perhaps TRBD1 (5 bases). The V end lost 2 bases, the J end lost 4 bases, and 16 bases lay between the germline ends. CDR3 length equals 16 residues. The germline V gene has CDR1 MNHNS and CDR2 SASEGT. CDR3 residues: CASSERPHRYSDTQYF. The CDR3 nucleotides read TGTGCCAGCAGTGAACGGCCCCACAGGTACTCAGATACGCAGTATTTT.

The chain links TRBV19 to TRBJ1-2; 8 bases are shared with TRBD1. Germline trimming cut 4 bases from V and 4 bases from J; bases unmatched to any gene: 14. Germline V gene data show CDR1 as LNHDA and CDR2 as SQIVND (reference sequence). The CDR3 loop spans 17 amino acids. The CDR3 spells CASSTTRTGRNSYGYTF. In DNA, the CDR3 is TGTGCCAGTAGTACCACACGGACAGGGAGGAATAGCTATGGCTACACCTTC.

The chain is built from TRBV9 and TRBJ1-4; no firm D call. The V end was cut by 0 bases, the J end by 3 bases, with 6 bases between. Germline V gene lookup returns CDR1 SGDLS and CDR2 YYNGEE. The CDR3 totals 14 residues. The CDR3, as DNA: TGTGCCAGCAGCGTAGGGGCGCCTAATGAAAAACTGTTTTTT. Its translation is CASSVGAPNEKLFF.

The chain joins TRBV19 to TRBJ1-2; 10 positions agree with TRBD1. CDR1 is LNHDA, CDR2 SQIVND, per germline (reference sequence). The CDR3 extends over 15 amino acids. Trimming cost V 5 bases and J 7 bases; bases outside gene matches: 10. DNA of the CDR3: TGTGCCAGTAGTGCGACAGGGGGCGCATCGGTTGGCTACACCTTC. Translated: CASSATGGASVGYTF. Looking up the rest from reference TRBV19 and TRBJ1-2 gives the full variable domain: DGGITQSPKYLFRKEGQNVTLSCEQNLNHDAMYWYRQDPGQGLRLIYYSQIVNDFQKGDIAEGYSVSREKKESFPLTVTSAQKNPTAFYLCASSATGGASVGYTFGSGTRLTVV.

This chain connects TRBV5-6 to TRBJ1-5; 7 bases are shared with TRBD1. V lost 3 bases to trimming and J lost 3 bases; unmatched junction nucleotides: 9. The CDR3 length is 16 residues. Germline CDR1 reads SGHDT; CDR2 reads YYEEEE. The chain's CDR3 is CASSSLRQGYNQPQHF. The DNA for the CDR3 is TGTGCCAGCAGCTCGTTGAGACAGGGTTACAATCAGCCCCAGCATTTT.

CDR3 region: CASSMEMESSYEQYF. For the CDR3, the DNA is TGTGCCAGTAGTATGGAAATGGAGTCCTCCTACGAGCAGTACTTC. This rearrangement joins TRBV19 to TRBJ2-7; unclear D gene. This CDR3 is 15 amino acids long. Trimming removed 3 bases at V and 0 bases at J, with 12 bases between. Per germline, CDR1 LNHDA and CDR2 SQIVND (reference sequence).

As concerns this clone: Other DNA sequences in this sample translate to the same CDR3. The V call is TRBV6-1, the J call TRBJ2-7; 9 bases are a match to TRBD1. The CDR3 consists of 15 residues. Trimming removed 0 bases from V and 4 bases from J; junction bases left unmatched: 4. Germline V lookup: CDR1 MNHNS, CDR2 SASEGT. CDR3 DNA: TGTGCCAGCAGTGAAGCAGAGACAGGGGGATACGAGCAGTACTTC. It encodes CASSEAETGGYEQYF.

J is TRBJ2-1 and V is TRBV27, with a tentative D call TRBD1 (6 bases). CDR1 is MNHEY, CDR2 SMNVEV, per germline (reference sequence). The CDR3 length is 12 residues. The V gene lost 8 bases and the J gene lost 4 bases, with 9 bases spanning the gap. This CDR3 reads CASQGKYNEQFF. The CDR3 region has the DNA TGTGCCAGCCAGGGGAAATACAATGAGCAGTTCTTC.

The chain carries TRBV27 and TRBJ2-7, with 11 bases that match TRBD1. Germline lookup yields CDR1 MNHEY and CDR2 SMNVEV (reference sequence). V was pared by 5 bases and J by 6 bases, with 3 bases of the junction left unmatched. CDR3 length: 13 amino acids. The CDR3: CASSRTGGLEQYF. The CDR3 DNA reads as TGTGCCAGCAGTCGGACAGGGGGCCTCGAGCAGTACTTC.

This sequence joins TRBV27 and TRBJ2-7, with TRBD2 matching over 10 bases. The CDR3 runs 14 residues. V was clipped by 7 bases and J by 5 bases; unmatched bases: 8. In germline, CDR1 is MNHEY, CDR2 SMNVEV (reference sequence). CDR3 protein: CASTASGSGNEQYF. The CDR3 DNA follows: TGTGCCAGCACGGCTAGCGGGAGCGGGAACGAGCAGTACTTC.

V is TRBV7-9 and J is TRBJ1-5; possibly TRBD1 for D (6 bases). Per germline, CDR1 SEHNR and CDR2 FQNEAQ (reference sequence). Trimming cost V 8 bases and J 0 bases, with 14 bases left between them. The length of the CDR3 is 15 residues. CDR3 loop: CASEGTSDSNQPQHF. CDR3 DNA sequence: TGTGCCAGCGAGGGGACATCCGATAGCAATCAGCCCCAGCATTTT.

The chain recombines TRBV29-1 with TRBJ1-2; 7 nucleotides agree with TRBD1. Germline loops: CDR1 SQVTM, CDR2 ANQGSEA. The trim removed 4 bases at V and 8 bases at J, leaving 7 bases unmatched. The CDR3 contains 12 residues. CDR3 in amino acids: CSVGSGTEGYTF. In nucleotides, the CDR3 is TGCAGCGTTGGGTCCGGGACAGAAGGCTACACCTTC.

This chain connects TRBV6-1 to TRBJ2-3; 7 bases are a match to TRBD1. With 3 bases clipped from V and 4 bases from J, the junction kept 7 bases outside the gene matches. The CDR3 is 15 residues long. Germline CDR1 and CDR2: MNHNS and SASEGT. The CDR3 reads CASSDSETGADTQYF. CDR3 coding DNA: TGTGCCAGCAGTGACTCGGAAACAGGGGCAGATACGCAGTATTTT.

The V call is TRBV29-1, the J call TRBJ1-2; no definite D call. V lost 6 bases and J lost 4, with 15 bases in between. The CDR3 consists of 13 residues. Germline V CDR1 and CDR2: SQVTM, ANQGSEA. CDR3 in DNA: TGCAGCGTCGCCCCAGGAGGCAGCTATGGCTACACCTTC. It codes for CSVAPGGSYGYTF.

This rearrangement joins TRBV5-6 to TRBJ2-2, with a weak D call TRBD2 (5 bases). Germline CDR1 and CDR2: SGHDT and YYEEEE. This CDR3 region has 13 residues. Trimming removed 10 bases at V and 5 bases at J, with 15 bases between. In nucleotides, the CDR3 is TGTGCCGTAAGCCGTCCGGGGACCGGGGAGCTGTTTTTT. It is translated as CAVSRPGTGELFF.

In its sample, this clone was seen once. V usage is TRBV6-4 and J usage is TRBJ2-1, with 9 bases lining up with TRBD2. The CDR3 has 16 residues. The germline CDR1 and CDR2 sequences are MRHNA and SNTAGT. V lost 0 bases and J lost 7; bases outside the gene matches: 7. CDR3 region: CASSDSSSGISNEQFF. CDR3 sequence (DNA): TGTGCCAGCAGTGACTCTTCTAGCGGGATATCAAATGAGCAGTTCTTC.

The chain has TRBV6-6 and TRBJ2-5, with D unclear. V was trimmed by 6 bases and J by 5 bases, leaving 10 bases between them. CDR1 MNHNY and CDR2 SVGAGI come from the germline V gene (reference sequence). This CDR3 has 12 amino acids. The DNA of the CDR3 is TGTGCCAGCAGCCCCCCTTCCGAGACCCAGTACTTC. Its protein product is CASSPPSETQYF.

This clone was found once. The V call is TRBV7-3, the J call TRBJ2-1; 7 positions agree with TRBD2. Germline CDR1 SGHTA, CDR2 FQGTGA. J lost 7 bases, V lost 6 bases, and 3 bases had no gene match. The CDR3 covers 12 residues. CDR3 coding DNA: TGTGCCAGCAGGTTGCGGGGGAATGAGCAGTTCTTC. This encodes CASRLRGNEQFF.